The next 21 T cell receptor beta chains were all read from a single sample in a study of blood T cell repertoires in COVID-19. Clones were sequenced by immunoSEQ multiplex PCR, and TCRdb holds only the in-frame ones, with some missing. The data hold 100,000 to 150,000 clones, with 80% to 90% observed a single time. The sequencing input was peripheral blood. The receptors were gathered from a woman aged 45 to 65 with active or convalescent COVID-19.

The gene calls are TRBV7-9 and TRBJ1-1; perhaps TRBD1 as D (6 bases). Trimming left V 5 bases short and J 8 bases short, with 18 bases between. Germline V gene lookup returns CDR1 SEHNR and CDR2 FQNEAQ (reference sequence). The CDR3 is 14 amino acids. The CDR3 reads CASSPTGGTGEAFF. CDR3 coding DNA: TGTGCCAGCAGCCCAACGGGAGGAACAGGGGAAGCTTTCTTT.

The chain uses TRBV14 and TRBJ2-7; perhaps TRBD1 as D (6 bases). The V end was cut by 4 bases, the J end by 0 bases, with 13 bases between. Germline-derived CDR1 and CDR2 are SGHDN and FVKESK. CDR3 length equals 15 residues. In nucleotides, the CDR3 is TGTGCCAGCAGCCCGCGGACAGCCAACTCCTACGAGCAGTACTTC. Its protein product is CASSPRTANSYEQYF.

V usage is TRBV5-1 and J usage is TRBJ2-2; maybe TRBD1 (6 bases). V gave up 5 bases and J gave up 5 bases, with 19 bases separating them. CDR3 length: 16 amino acids. Germline-derived CDR1 and CDR2 are SGHRS and YFSETQ. The CDR3 reads CASRSPGTLVTGELFF. Here the CDR3 DNA reads TGCGCCAGCAGATCCCCCGGGACACTAGTGACCGGGGAGCTGTTTTTT.

The CDR3: CASSETGIYGYTF. CDR3 coding DNA: TGTGCCAGCAGTGAAACAGGAATTTATGGCTACACCTTC. V usage is TRBV2 and J usage is TRBJ1-2; maybe TRBD1 (5 bases). Germline CDR1 SNHLY, CDR2 FYNNEI. This CDR3 is built from 13 residues. V shed 2 bases and J shed 5 bases, with 9 bases lying between them.

V gene TRBV12-3 or TRBV12-4 combines with J gene TRBJ1-2; maybe TRBD1 (6 bases). This CDR3 is built from 13 residues. Between the trimmed V and J ends, which lost 6 bases and 8 bases, there was a span of 16 bases. CDR3 protein: CASRLTGTGGYTF. The CDR3 DNA reads as TGTGCCAGCAGGTTGACAGGTACGGGAGGCTACACCTTC.

The genes are TRBV28 and TRBJ2-3; 10 positions agree with TRBD2. The length of the CDR3 is 22 residues. Germline lookup yields CDR1 MDHEN and CDR2 SYDVKM. V lost 4 bases, J lost 7 bases, and 29 bases stayed unmatched. DNA of the CDR3: TGTGCCAGCAGTTCCACCTCCTCTTATCCCTCCCTAGCGGGAGATGGGTACTATACGCAGTATTTT. Its protein is CASSSTSSYPSLAGDGYYTQYF. The full variable domain, in which reference TRBV28 and TRBJ2-3 provide the parts outside the CDR3, is DVKVTQSSRYLVKRTGEKVFLECVQDMDHENMFWYRQDPGLGLRLIYFSYDVKMKEKGDIPEGYSVSREKKERFSLILESASTNQTSMYLCASSSTSSYPSLAGDGYYTQYFGPGTRLTVL.

In its sample, this clone was seen once. The CDR3 region has the DNA TGTGCCAGCAGCATAACAGGGGTTAACGAGCAGTACTTC. Amino acid sequence: CASSITGVNEQYF. The V call is TRBV11-2, the J call TRBJ2-7, with 7 bases that match TRBD1. Germline assignment: CDR1 SGHAT and CDR2 FQNNGV. The CDR3 has 13 amino acids. Trimming removed 5 bases from V and 5 bases from J; junction bases left unmatched: 6.

Turning to this clone: At one end, the junction sequence differs from germline, possibly due to a read error. This sequence joins TRBV7-7 and TRBJ2-5; D is undetermined. The CDR3 runs to 11 residues. Germline V gene lookup returns CDR1 SSHAT and CDR2 FNYEAQ (reference sequence). The CDR3, as DNA: TGTGCTAGCAGCTTCGTTGAGACCCAGTACTTC. Residues: CASSFVETQYF.

This chain uses TRBV20-1 with TRBJ2-7; D uncertain. CDR3 size: 11 residues. The V end was cut by 1 base, the J end by 2 bases, with 3 bases between. Germline CDR1 DFQATT, CDR2 SNEGSKA (reference sequence). The CDR3, as DNA: TGCAGTGCTAGAGCCACCTACGAGCAGTACTTC. It yields the protein CSARATYEQYF.

This sequence joins TRBV13 and TRBJ1-5; D is possibly TRBD1 (5 bases). Germline values: CDR1 PRHDT, CDR2 FYEKMQ (reference sequence). V was pared by 6 bases and J by 2 bases, with 11 bases between. This CDR3 is 14 amino acids long. CDR3 protein: CASSQGFGNQPQHF. DNA of the CDR3: TGTGCCAGCAGTCAGGGATTTGGCAATCAGCCCCAGCATTTT. Filled out from reference TRBV13 and TRBJ1-5, the complete variable domain reads AAGVIQSPRHLIKEKRETATLKCYPIPRHDTVYWYQQGPGQDPQFLISFYEKMQSDKGSIPDRFSAQQFSDYHSELNMSSLELGDSALYFCASSQGFGNQPQHFGDGTRLSIL.

This clone showed up just once. The V and J genes are TRBV24-1 and TRBJ2-3; tentative D call: TRBD2 (6 bases). The germline gives CDR1 KGHDR, CDR2 SFDVKD. The germline V and J ends were trimmed by 8 bases and 0 bases, with 14 bases remaining between them. CDR3 length equals 15 residues. This CDR3 is CATILTRSSTDTQYF. The CDR3 region has the DNA TGTGCCACCATTTTGACTAGATCTAGCACAGATACGCAGTATTTT.

The chain recombines TRBV5-5 with TRBJ1-2, with D possibly matching TRBD1 (6 bases). There are 14 residues in the CDR3. Trimming stripped 2 bases from V and 7 bases from J, with 15 bases between. The germline CDR1 and CDR2 sequences are SGHKS and YYEKEE (reference sequence). CDR3 protein: CASSLDQGIGGYTF. The DNA for the CDR3 is TGTGCCAGCAGCTTAGATCAGGGGATCGGTGGCTACACCTTC.

The chain combines TRBV12-3 or TRBV12-4 with TRBJ1-4; 9 bases agree with TRBD1. With 6 bases clipped from V and 11 bases from J, the junction kept 7 bases outside the gene matches. This CDR3 is built from 13 residues. The CDR3 nucleotides read TGTGCCAGCAGCCAAGGACAGGGGCAGAAACTGTTTTTT. It is translated as CASSQGQGQKLFF.

The CDR3 is CASSRPPAGGPPYEQYF. Written as DNA, the CDR3 is TGTGCCAGCAGCCGCCCCCCGGCGGGAGGGCCCCCCTACGAGCAGTACTTC. V usage is TRBV4-2 and J usage is TRBJ2-7; TRBD2 aligns across 9 bases. Unmatched junction bases numbered 12, after V lost 4 bases and J lost 2 bases. Germline V lookup: CDR1 LGHNA, CDR2 YNFKEQ. The CDR3 covers 17 residues.

V and J are TRBV6-1 and TRBJ1-6, with D possibly matching TRBD1 (5 bases). The CDR3 has 16 residues. CDR1 is MNHNS, CDR2 SASEGT, per germline. Trimming pared 2 bases from V and 0 bases from J, leaving 8 bases between. CDR3 region: CASSEMGGSYNSPLHF. CDR3 coding DNA: TGTGCCAGCAGTGAAATGGGGGGCTCCTATAATTCACCCCTCCACTTT.

The chain joins TRBV5-6 to TRBJ1-6; the D is unclear. Trimming cost V 1 base and J 0 bases, with 5 bases left between them. CDR3 length: 15 residues. Germline V gene data show CDR1 as SGHDT and CDR2 as YYEEEE. The CDR3 region has the DNA TGTGCCAGCAGCTTGAGGAGCTCCTATAATTCACCCCTCCACTTT. It specifies CASSLRSSYNSPLHF.

The chain links TRBV6-4 to TRBJ2-7, with D perhaps TRBD2 (6 bases). Germline values: CDR1 MRHNA, CDR2 SNTAGT. V dropped 4 bases and J dropped 2 bases, with 9 bases sitting between them. The CDR3 is 13 amino acids. Written as DNA, the CDR3 is TGTGCCAGCAGTGGGTGGACTACCTACGAGCAGTACTTC. Its translation is CASSGWTTYEQYF.

In this sample, this clone turned up a few times. CDR3 loop: CASIAGLAGTDTQYF. The CDR3 DNA follows: TGTGCCAGCATCGCGGGACTAGCGGGCACAGATACGCAGTATTTT. The chain joins TRBV7-2 to TRBJ2-3, with 11 bases fitting TRBD2. CDR3 length: 15 amino acids. V lost 7 bases to trimming and J lost 1 base; unmatched junction nucleotides: 4. Germline V CDR1 and CDR2: SGHTA, FQGNSA.

The V call is TRBV6-2 or TRBV6-3, the J call TRBJ1-4, with 10 bases fitting TRBD1. The germline gives CDR1 MNHEY, CDR2 SVGEGT. The CDR3 runs 14 residues. V shed 6 bases and J 10 bases; nucleotides not matched to a gene: 8. CDR3: CASSETGGLLKLFF. CDR3 in DNA: TGTGCCAGCAGCGAGACAGGGGGCCTTCTAAAACTGTTTTTT.

This chain connects TRBV28 to TRBJ2-7; 9 bases align to TRBD1. V shed 3 bases, J shed 4 bases, and the junction held 4 bases outside the gene matches. Germline lookup yields CDR1 MDHEN and CDR2 SYDVKM. The CDR3 loop spans 14 amino acids. The CDR3 DNA follows: TGTGCCAGCAGTTTTGGGACAGGGCAATACGAGCAGTACTTC. Translating gives CASSFGTGQYEQYF.

The chain combines TRBV7-2 with TRBJ2-7; 13 bases align to TRBD2. The CDR3 contains 14 residues. The V gene's germline CDR1 is SGHTA and CDR2 FQGNSA. V lost 5 bases to trimming and J lost 5 bases; unmatched junction nucleotides: 3. The CDR3 spells CASSPGTSGNEQYF. CDR3 coding DNA: TGTGCCAGCAGCCCCGGGACTAGCGGGAACGAGCAGTACTTC.